This T cell receptor (beta chain) was retrieved from a study of T cells after yellow fever vaccination. At the level of the study: Fractions containing few cells were prepared with SMART-Seq v4 Ultra Low Input.

Deletions cut 7 bases from V and 3 bases from J, with 12 bases between. The CDR3 has 13 residues. CDR1 is MNHNS, CDR2 SASEGT, per germline. This clonotype was seen more than once but under ten times. TCRdb reprocessed the 5' RACE reads with MiXCR, giving one entry per CDR3 protein. The sample carries about 320,000 distinct CDR3 sequences, under 15% recorded once. The material sequenced was CD4+ T cells sorted from PBMCs, taken 15 days after the yellow fever booster vaccination. This receptor was identified in a man aged 18 to 30 who received the YFV17D yellow fever vaccine. V gene TRBV6-1 combines with J gene TRBJ1-1; D perhaps matches TRBD1 (6 bases). The CDR3 loop is CASMRRGDTEAFF. The CDR3 DNA is TGTGCCAGCATGAGAAGGGGGGACACTGAAGCTTTCTTT.